Given below is one TCR beta chain in context. No antigen is known for it. Unique molecular identifiers featured in each of the TCR beta cDNA libraries. The T cell input of roughly 0.85 to 11 million gave roughly 500,000 cDNA molecules. TCRdb re-derived calls from the PCR reads in MiXCR, one entry per CDR3 protein. The sample carries approximately 730,000 distinct CDR3 sequences, roughly 27% recorded once. The sample comes from a study of post-analysis software for immune sequencing data. At the level of the study: Recorded disease courses covered relapsing-remitting, secondary progressive and progressive-relapsing multiple sclerosis. Some patients had no subtype annotation. Study results and limitations: Normalized Chao1 diversity in multiple sclerosis patients fell significantly below that of controls. Five TRBV segments were more frequent in patients than controls; TRBV5-6, TRBV5-1 and TRBV20-1 belonged to this group. Strong co-clustering by F measure linked samples that shared a preparation batch.

Trimming took off 4 bases at V and 3 bases at J, with 14 bases between the two ends. The germline V gene encodes CDR1 SGHRS and CDR2 YFSETQ. The CDR3 sequence is 14 residues long. This chain links TRBV5-1 with TRBJ2-7, with D possibly TRBD1 on 6 matching bases. This receptor was obtained from a girl between 10 and 17 years old with multiple sclerosis. Source material: blood. CDR3: CASSPQPGVYEQYF. CDR3 nucleotides: TGCGCCAGCAGCCCTCAACCAGGGGTCTACGAGCAGTACTTC.